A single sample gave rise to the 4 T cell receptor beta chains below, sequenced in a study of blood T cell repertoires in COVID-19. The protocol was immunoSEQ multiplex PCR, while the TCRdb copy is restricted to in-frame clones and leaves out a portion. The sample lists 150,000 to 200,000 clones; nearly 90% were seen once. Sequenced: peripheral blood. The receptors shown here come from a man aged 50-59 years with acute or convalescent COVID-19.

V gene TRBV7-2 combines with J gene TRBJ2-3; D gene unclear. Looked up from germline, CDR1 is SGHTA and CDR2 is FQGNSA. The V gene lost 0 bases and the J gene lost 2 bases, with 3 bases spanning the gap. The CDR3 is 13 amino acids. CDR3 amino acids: CASSLAYTDTQYF. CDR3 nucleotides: TGTGCCAGCAGCTTAGCGTACACAGATACGCAGTATTTT.

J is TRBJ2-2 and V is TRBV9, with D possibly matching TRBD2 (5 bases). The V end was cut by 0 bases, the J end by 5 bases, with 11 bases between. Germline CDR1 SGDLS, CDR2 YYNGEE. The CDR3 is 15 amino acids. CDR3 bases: TGTGCCAGCAGCGTAGGGGCTAGCCCAACCGGGGAGCTGTTTTTT. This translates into CASSVGASPTGELFF.

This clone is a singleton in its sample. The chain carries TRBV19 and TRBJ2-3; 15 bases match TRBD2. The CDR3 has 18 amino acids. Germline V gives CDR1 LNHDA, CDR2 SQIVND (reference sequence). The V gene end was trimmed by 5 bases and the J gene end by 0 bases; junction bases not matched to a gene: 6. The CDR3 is CASSRTSGRDTSTDTQYF. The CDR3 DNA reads TGTGCCAGTAGTCGGACTAGCGGGAGGGACACCAGCACAGATACGCAGTATTTT.

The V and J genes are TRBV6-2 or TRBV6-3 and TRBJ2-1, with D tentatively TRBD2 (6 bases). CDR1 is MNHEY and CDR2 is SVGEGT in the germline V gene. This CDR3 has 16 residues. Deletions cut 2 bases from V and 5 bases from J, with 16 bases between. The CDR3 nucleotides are TGTGCCAGCAGTTACCCCGACGGCGGGATGAACAATGAGCAGTTCTTC. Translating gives CASSYPDGGMNNEQFF.